This TCR beta chain was sequenced during a study of control samples from healthy donors and cancer patients. Assay: immunoSEQ multiplex PCR; the TCRdb copy retains only in-frame clones and omits some. The table includes 150,000 to 180,000 clones, approximately 94% detected once. The CDR3 sequence is 15 residues long. Looked up from germline, CDR1 is SGHRS and CDR2 is YFSETQ. V lost 3 bases to trimming and J lost 2 bases; unmatched junction nucleotides: 4. The chain recombines TRBV5-1 with TRBJ2-3; 9 bases are a match to TRBD1. The source of this sequence is a man aged 40-49 years in good health. Sequencing input: blood. The CDR3 sequence: CASSWDRVSTDTQYF. The CDR3 DNA is TGCGCCAGCAGCTGGGACAGGGTATCCACAGATACGCAGTATTTT.